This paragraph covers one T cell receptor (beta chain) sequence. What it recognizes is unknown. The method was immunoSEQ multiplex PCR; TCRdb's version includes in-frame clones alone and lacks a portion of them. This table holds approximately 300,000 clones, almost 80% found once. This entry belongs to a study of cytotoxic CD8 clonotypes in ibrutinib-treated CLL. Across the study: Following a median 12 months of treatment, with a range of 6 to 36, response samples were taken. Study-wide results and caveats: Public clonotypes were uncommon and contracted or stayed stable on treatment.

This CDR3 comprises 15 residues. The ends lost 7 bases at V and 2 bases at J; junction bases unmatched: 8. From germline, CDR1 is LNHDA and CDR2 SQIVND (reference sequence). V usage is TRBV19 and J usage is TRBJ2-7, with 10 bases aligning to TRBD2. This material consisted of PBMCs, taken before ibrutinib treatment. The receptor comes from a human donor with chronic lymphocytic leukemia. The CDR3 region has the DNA TGTGCCAGTAATCCGGGAGCGGGAGGGCCCTACGAGCAGTACTTC. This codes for CASNPGAGGPYEQYF. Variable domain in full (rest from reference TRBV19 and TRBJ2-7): DGGITQSPKYLFRKEGQNVTLSCEQNLNHDAMYWYRQDPGQGLRLIYYSQIVNDFQKGDIAEGYSVSREKKESFPLTVTSAQKNPTAFYLCASNPGAGGPYEQYFGPGTRLTVT.